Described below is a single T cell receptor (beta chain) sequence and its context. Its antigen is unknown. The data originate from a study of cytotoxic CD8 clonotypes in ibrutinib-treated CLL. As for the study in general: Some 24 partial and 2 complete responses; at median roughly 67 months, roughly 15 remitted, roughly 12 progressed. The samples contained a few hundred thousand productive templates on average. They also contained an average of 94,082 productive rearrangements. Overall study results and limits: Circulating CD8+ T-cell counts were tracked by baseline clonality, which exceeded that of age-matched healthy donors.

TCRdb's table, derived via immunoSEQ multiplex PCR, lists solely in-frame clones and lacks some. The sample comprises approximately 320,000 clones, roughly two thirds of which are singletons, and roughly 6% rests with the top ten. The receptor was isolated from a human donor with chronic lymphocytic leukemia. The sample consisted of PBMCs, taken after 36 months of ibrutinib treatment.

This CDR3 reads CASSSYSDLTEAFF. For the CDR3, the DNA is TGTGCCAGCAGCTCTTACAGCGACTTGACTGAAGCTTTCTTT. The chain links TRBV7-2 to TRBJ1-1; D is unclear. V lost 4 bases and J lost 5, with 14 bases in between. Germline CDR1 is SGHTA and CDR2 is FQGNSA. CDR3 length equals 14 residues. Combining the CDR3 with reference TRBV7-2 and TRBJ1-1 gives the whole variable domain GAGVSQSPSNKVTEKGKDVELRCDPISGHTALYWYRQSLGQGLEFLIYFQGNSAPDKSGLPSDRFSAERTGGSVSTLTIQRTQQEDSAVYLCASSSYSDLTEAFFGQGTRLTVV.